These T cell receptor beta chains were read from a single sample in a study of T cells in Graves' hyperthyroidism and ophthalmopathy. TCRdb processed the multiplex PCR reads anew with MiXCR; each CDR3 protein has one entry. The table has about 570,000 distinct CDR3 sequences, more than 45% seen once. Sequencing input: peripheral blood or thyroid tissue (not recorded which). These receptors all stem from an adult woman with Graves' disease, either hyperthyroidism or ophthalmopathy (not recorded which). Each CDR3 is given with its conserved first and last residue. The D gene is left open where the match is weak. Size tells how often a clone was seen (once, few, many) or the class of an expanded clone, and some rows leave it out.

v_call: TRBV7-6
j_call: TRBJ1-2
cdr3_length: 14
d_call: -
clone_size: -
cdr3_aa: CASSRQGGVGGYTF
cdr3_nt: TGTGCCAGCAGCAGGCAGGGAGGAGTTGGTGGCTACACCTTC

v_call: TRBV19
j_call: TRBJ2-7
cdr3_length: 13
d_call: TRBD2
clone_size: many
cdr3_aa: CASKREGLDEQYF
cdr3_nt: TGTGCCAGTAAGCGGGAGGGCCTAGACGAGCAGTACTTC

v_call: TRBV7-3
j_call: TRBJ1-3
cdr3_length: 14
d_call: -
clone_size: -
cdr3_aa: CASSFGLSENTIYF
cdr3_nt: TGTGCCAGCAGCTTCGGGTTATCAGAAAACACCATATATTTT

v_call: TRBV9
j_call: TRBJ1-2
cdr3_length: 11
d_call: -
clone_size: -
cdr3_aa: CASSARSGTNF
cdr3_nt: TGTGCCAGCAGCGCGAGGAGTGGAACGAACTTC

v_call: TRBV13
j_call: TRBJ2-5
cdr3_length: 17
d_call: TRBD1
clone_size: -
cdr3_aa: CASSAAIPRQGQETQYF
cdr3_nt: TGTGCCAGCAGCGCAGCCATTCCGAGACAGGGCCAAGAGACCCAGTACTTC

v_call: TRBV7-6
j_call: TRBJ2-2
cdr3_length: 13
d_call: TRBD2
clone_size: -
cdr3_aa: CASPGLNTGELFF
cdr3_nt: TGTGCCAGCCCGGGACTAAACACCGGGGAGCTGTTTTTT

v_call: TRBV5-1
j_call: TRBJ2-7
cdr3_length: 14
d_call: TRBD2
clone_size: -
cdr3_aa: CATSRTSGSYEQYF
cdr3_nt: TGTGCCACCAGCAGGACTAGCGGGAGTTACGAGCAGTACTTC

v_call: TRBV7-2
j_call: TRBJ1-4
cdr3_length: 16
d_call: TRBD1
clone_size: many
cdr3_aa: CASSGKQGGANEKLFF
cdr3_nt: TGTGCCAGCAGCGGAAAACAGGGGGGAGCTAATGAAAAACTGTTTTTT

v_call: TRBV13
j_call: TRBJ2-5
cdr3_length: 16
d_call: TRBD1
clone_size: -
cdr3_aa: CASSFRGQGADETQYF
cdr3_nt: TGTGCCAGCAGCTTCAGGGGACAGGGGGCCGATGAGACCCAGTACTTC

v_call: TRBV6-5
j_call: TRBJ2-7
cdr3_length: 12
d_call: TRBD1
clone_size: few
cdr3_aa: CASGQGAREQYF
cdr3_nt: TGTGCCAGTGGACAGGGGGCGAGGGAGCAGTACTTC

v_call: TRBV5-1
j_call: TRBJ1-1
cdr3_length: 14
d_call: -
clone_size: many
cdr3_aa: CASREDSLNTEAFF
cdr3_nt: TGCGCCAGCAGAGAGGACAGTCTTAACACTGAAGCTTTCTTT

v_call: TRBV10-3
j_call: TRBJ2-2
cdr3_length: 15
d_call: TRBD2
clone_size: -
cdr3_aa: CAIRDSGKYTGELFF
cdr3_nt: TGTGCCATCAGGGATAGCGGGAAGTACACCGGGGAGCTGTTTTTT

v_call: TRBV5-1
j_call: TRBJ2-7
cdr3_length: 16
d_call: TRBD2
clone_size: once
cdr3_aa: CASSSSGSGLTYEQYF
cdr3_nt: TGCGCCAGCAGTTCGAGCGGGAGCGGTTTGACCTACGAGCAGTACTTC

v_call: TRBV5-1
j_call: TRBJ2-2
cdr3_length: 13
d_call: TRBD2
clone_size: many
cdr3_aa: CASSFASGGELFF
cdr3_nt: TGCGCCAGCAGCTTTGCTAGCGGCGGGGAGCTGTTTTTT

v_call: TRBV11-2
j_call: TRBJ2-7
cdr3_length: 14
d_call: -
clone_size: many
cdr3_aa: CASSLWGAGHEQYF
cdr3_nt: TGTGCCAGCAGCCTCTGGGGGGCGGGCCACGAGCAGTACTTC

v_call: TRBV11-1
j_call: TRBJ1-4
cdr3_length: 14
d_call: TRBD1
clone_size: once
cdr3_aa: CASSRQGTGEKLFF
cdr3_nt: TGTGCCAGCAGTCGACAGGGTACTGGTGAAAAACTGTTTTTT

v_call: TRBV7-9
j_call: TRBJ1-1
cdr3_length: 13
d_call: -
clone_size: many
cdr3_aa: CASSFRANTEAFF
cdr3_nt: TGTGCCAGCAGCTTTAGGGCGAACACTGAAGCTTTCTTT

v_call: TRBV7-9
j_call: TRBJ1-1
cdr3_length: 15
d_call: TRBD1
clone_size: -
cdr3_aa: CASSLAQGGMAEAFF
cdr3_nt: TGTGCCAGCAGTTTAGCTCAGGGGGGTATGGCTGAAGCTTTCTTT

v_call: TRBV10-3
j_call: TRBJ2-6
cdr3_length: 13
d_call: -
clone_size: -
cdr3_aa: CAISDAGANVLTF
cdr3_nt: TGTGCCATCAGTGACGCCGGGGCCAACGTCCTGACTTTC

v_call: TRBV29-1
j_call: TRBJ1-2
cdr3_length: 11
d_call: -
clone_size: few
cdr3_aa: CSVRGALGYTF
cdr3_nt: TGCAGCGTTAGGGGGGCGCTTGGCTACACCTTC

v_call: TRBV20-1
j_call: TRBJ2-7
cdr3_length: 12
d_call: -
clone_size: -
cdr3_aa: CSASGTRFEQYF
cdr3_nt: TGCAGTGCTAGCGGGACCCGATTCGAGCAGTACTTC

v_call: TRBV4-2
j_call: TRBJ2-2
cdr3_length: 18
d_call: -
clone_size: few
cdr3_aa: CASSQDSQGLTNTGELFF
cdr3_nt: TGTGCCAGCAGCCAAGATTCGCAGGGGCTAACGAACACCGGGGAGCTGTTTTTT

v_call: TRBV7-9
j_call: TRBJ1-5
cdr3_length: 15
d_call: -
clone_size: many
cdr3_aa: CASSPLGGPNQPQHF
cdr3_nt: TGTGCCAGCAGCCCCTTGGGAGGGCCCAATCAGCCCCAGCATTTT

v_call: TRBV7-8
j_call: TRBJ2-7
cdr3_length: 14
d_call: TRBD2
clone_size: once
cdr3_aa: CASSDRGGPYEQYF
cdr3_nt: TGTGCCAGCAGCGATAGGGGAGGGCCCTACGAGCAGTACTTC

v_call: TRBV10-3
j_call: TRBJ2-7
cdr3_length: 15
d_call: -
clone_size: -
cdr3_aa: CAIASPTGTSYEQYF
cdr3_nt: TGTGCCATCGCCTCTCCTACAGGAACTTCCTACGAGCAGTACTTC

v_call: TRBV29-1
j_call: TRBJ2-6
cdr3_length: 16
d_call: TRBD1
clone_size: many
cdr3_aa: CSVEGGTGIGANVLTF
cdr3_nt: TGCAGCGTTGAAGGGGGGACAGGGATTGGGGCCAACGTCCTGACTTTC

v_call: TRBV28
j_call: TRBJ1-6
cdr3_length: 13
d_call: TRBD1
clone_size: many
cdr3_aa: CASSGQAFSPLHF
cdr3_nt: TGTGCCAGCAGTGGACAGGCGTTTTCACCCCTCCACTTT

v_call: TRBV4-1
j_call: TRBJ1-1
cdr3_length: 14
d_call: -
clone_size: many
cdr3_aa: CATRGGLRGTEAFF
cdr3_nt: TGCGCCACCCGGGGAGGGCTTCGGGGCACTGAAGCTTTCTTT

v_call: TRBV2
j_call: TRBJ1-2
cdr3_length: 15
d_call: TRBD1
clone_size: -
cdr3_aa: CASSEALGTGGGYTF
cdr3_nt: TGTGCCAGCAGTGAAGCGCTTGGGACAGGGGGAGGCTACACCTTC